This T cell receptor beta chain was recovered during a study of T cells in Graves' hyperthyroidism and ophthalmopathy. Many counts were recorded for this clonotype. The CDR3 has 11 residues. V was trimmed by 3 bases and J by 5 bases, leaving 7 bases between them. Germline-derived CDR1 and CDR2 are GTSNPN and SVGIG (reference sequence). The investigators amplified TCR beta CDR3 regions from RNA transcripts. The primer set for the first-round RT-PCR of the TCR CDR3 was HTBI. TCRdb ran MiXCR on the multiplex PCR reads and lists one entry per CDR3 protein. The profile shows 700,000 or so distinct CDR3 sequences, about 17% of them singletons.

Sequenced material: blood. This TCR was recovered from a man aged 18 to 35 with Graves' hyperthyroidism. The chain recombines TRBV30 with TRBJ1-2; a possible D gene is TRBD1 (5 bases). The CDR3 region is CAWRGPYGYTF. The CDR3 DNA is TGTGCCTGGAGGGGACCTTATGGCTACACCTTC. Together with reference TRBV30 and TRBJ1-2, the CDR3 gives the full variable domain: SQTIHQWPATLVQPVGSPLSLECTVEGTSNPNLYWYRQAAGRGLQLLFYSVGIGQISSEVPQNLSASRPQDRQFILSSKKLLLSDSGFYLCAWRGPYGYTFGSGTRLTVV.